The rows below give T cell receptor beta chains drawn from one sample of a study of shared clonotypes between healthy human individuals. Here immunoSEQ multiplex PCR was the method, and the copy in TCRdb shows in-frame clones only, minus some. Of 950,000 to 1,300,000 clones listed, about 75% are singletons. What was sequenced was memory CD4+ T cells sorted from blood. The receptors were sampled from a man between 18 and 35 years old in good health. The CDR3 runs from the conserved cysteine through the conserved F or W. The D gene is left open where the match is weak. Some rows have no size entry. The others give once, few or many, or a class for an expanded clone.

D gene	V gene	J gene	clone size	CDR3 DNA	CDR3 protein
NA	TRBV6-1	TRBJ1-6	NA	TGTGCCAGCAGTGCTAGAAGGGGGTCGGATTCACCCCTCCACTTT	CASSARRGSDSPLHF
NA	TRBV28	TRBJ1-2	NA	TGTGCCAGCAGTTTGGCTATGGGGGGAAACTATGGCTACACCTTC	CASSLAMGGNYGYTF
NA	TRBV2	TRBJ2-5	NA	TGTGCCAGCAGTCGCCTGACTAGTCTTGAGACCCAGTACTTC	CASSRLTSLETQYF
NA	TRBV1	TRBJ2-3	NA	TGCACCAGCAGCCACTCACCGGCCCGGGGAGGTGGGACAGATACGCAGTATTTT	CTSSHSPARGGGTDTQYF
NA	TRBV29-1	TRBJ2-6	few	TGCAGCGTTGAAGACTCCTACAGCTCTGGGGCCAACGTCCTGACTTTC	CSVEDSYSSGANVLTF
NA	TRBV10-3	TRBJ1-3	few	TGTGCCATCAGTGAGTCGACGGGTGGGAGCTCTGGAAACACCATATATTTT	CAISESTGGSSGNTIYF
NA	TRBV5-1	TRBJ2-7	once	TGCGCCAGCAGCTTAACCCTCGGAGGCCCCGAGCAGTACTTC	CASSLTLGGPEQYF
TRBD2	TRBV7-8	TRBJ2-1	NA	TGTGCCAGCAGCTCCCAAATCCATGGCGGGAGGGCCCCTGAGCAGTTCTTC	CASSSQIHGGRAPEQFF
NA	TRBV28	TRBJ2-2	NA	TGTGCCATCCTACATGGACGCACCGGGGAGCTGTTTTTT	CAILHGRTGELFF
TRBD1	TRBV6-5	TRBJ2-1	NA	TGTGCCAGCAGGGACAGGTTAGAAAATGAGCAGTTCTTC	CASRDRLENEQFF
NA	TRBV5-6	TRBJ1-2	few	TGTGCCAGCAGCTCGCAGGGAAACTATGGCTACACCTTC	CASSSQGNYGYTF
NA	TRBV29-1	TRBJ1-1	NA	TGCAGCGTGTCCGGGGTGGATGAAGCTTTCTTT	CSVSGVDEAFF
TRBD1	TRBV5-1	TRBJ2-1	NA	TGCGCCAGCAGCCAAGGACAGGGTCCCTACAATGAGCAGTTCTTC	CASSQGQGPYNEQFF
TRBD1	TRBV5-5	TRBJ2-7	NA	TGTGCCAGCAGCATCCAGGACAGGGGGCGTTACGAGCAGTACTTC	CASSIQDRGRYEQYF
NA	TRBV7-9	TRBJ2-2	NA	TGTGCCAGCAGCTTAGGCCCCTCGCTGTTTTTT	CASSLGPSLFF
NA	TRBV6-6	TRBJ1-1	NA	TGTGCCAGCATCAACAGGGATGTCCTTCAGTCGTCGGCTTTCTTT	CASINRDVLQSSAFF
TRBD1	TRBV18	TRBJ2-5	NA	TGTGCCAGCTCACCACTGGCTTTACAGGGGCGAGGAGAGACCCAGTACTTC	CASSPLALQGRGETQYF
NA	TRBV11-2	TRBJ2-1	NA	TGTGCCAGCAGCTTAAGTTCCCTTAAGGATGAGCAGTTCTTC	CASSLSSLKDEQFF
NA	TRBV7-6	TRBJ1-1	NA	TGTGCCAGCAGCATGACAGCCATGAACACTGAAGCTTTCTTT	CASSMTAMNTEAFF
NA	TRBV18	TRBJ2-6	NA	TGTGCCAGCTCACCACCGCCGAACTCTGGGGCCAACGTCCTGACTTTC	CASSPPPNSGANVLTF
NA	TRBV5-4	TRBJ1-5	NA	TGTGCCAGCAGCTGGGATAGCAATCAGCCCCAGCATTTT	CASSWDSNQPQHF
NA	TRBV28	TRBJ2-5	NA	TGTGCCAGCAGTTCCCTGGGCCTGCTTGGTCAGGAGACCCAGTACTTC	CASSSLGLLGQETQYF
TRBD1	TRBV5-5	TRBJ1-1	NA	TGTGCCAGCAGCTTGACAGGGGAAGGCACTGAAGCTTTCTTT	CASSLTGEGTEAFF
NA	TRBV27	TRBJ2-5	NA	TGTGCCAGCAGTCCACTTCGGACAGCCCAAGAGACCCAGTACTTC	CASSPLRTAQETQYF
NA	TRBV30	TRBJ1-1	NA	TGTGCCTGGAGTATTCAGACGGGTGAAGCTTTCTTT	CAWSIQTGEAFF
NA	TRBV11-2	TRBJ2-7	many	TGTGCCAGCAGCTCCCCAGGGGAGGGCTACGAGCAGTACTTC	CASSSPGEGYEQYF
NA	TRBV15	TRBJ2-3	NA	TGTGCCACCAGTGGGGGAGGGGGAGGCACAGATACGCAGTATTTT	CATSGGGGGTDTQYF
NA	TRBV21-1	TRBJ2-1	NA	TGTGCCAGCAGCTTCTTAGCGAGACCGGCGAGCAATGAGCAGTTCTTC	CASSFLARPASNEQFF
TRBD1	TRBV6-1	TRBJ2-7	NA	TGTGCCAGCAGTGATTGGGGACAGGGAATCGGCGAGCAGTACTTC	CASSDWGQGIGEQYF
TRBD2	TRBV5-1	TRBJ2-5	NA	TGCGCCAGCAGCCGAACGGGGGGGATAGAGACCCAGTACTTC	CASSRTGGIETQYF
NA	TRBV5-1	TRBJ2-3	NA	TGCGCCAGCAGAAATAGCTTGGCTTACACAGATACGCAGTATTTT	CASRNSLAYTDTQYF
NA	TRBV5-1	TRBJ2-1	NA	TGCGCCAGCAGCTTGCCAGGGGTCGACAACAATGAGCAGTTCTTC	CASSLPGVDNNEQFF
NA	TRBV15	TRBJ2-3	NA	TGTGCCACCAGCTATCGTCTGGCAGATACGCAGTATTTT	CATSYRLADTQYF
TRBD2	TRBV7-9	TRBJ2-1	NA	TGTGCCAGCAGCTCAGCGGGAGGGCCGTCCTACAATGAGCAGTTCTTC	CASSSAGGPSYNEQFF
NA	TRBV27	TRBJ1-5	NA	TGTGCCAGCAGTTTATCCCAGGGACGCAATCAGCCCCAGCATTTT	CASSLSQGRNQPQHF
TRBD1	TRBV5-1	TRBJ2-3	NA	TGCGCCAGCAGCTTGGCGGACAGGGGGCGGAATACGCAGTATTTT	CASSLADRGRNTQYF
TRBD1	TRBV30	TRBJ2-1	NA	TGTGCCTGGAGTGTACTAGAGGGACAGGGAGAGTTCTTC	CAWSVLEGQGEFF
NA	TRBV5-6	TRBJ2-3	NA	TGTGCCAGCAGCTACAGAGGGAGCACAGATACGCAGTATTTT	CASSYRGSTDTQYF
TRBD1	TRBV30	TRBJ1-1	few	TGTGCCTGGAGTAGAACAGGGGGAACCACTGAAGCTTTCTTT	CAWSRTGGTTEAFF
NA	TRBV5-4	TRBJ2-3	many	TGTGCCAGCAGCTTGGCAGGCGGGGCAGCAGATACGCAGTATTTT	CASSLAGGAADTQYF
NA	TRBV30	TRBJ1-4	NA	TGTGCCTGGAGTAGCGGGACCGAGACGATTAATGAAAAACTGTTTTTT	CAWSSGTETINEKLFF
TRBD1	TRBV4-2	TRBJ2-2	NA	TGTGCCAGCAGCCAGGGACAGGACACCGGGGAGCTGTTTTTT	CASSQGQDTGELFF
NA	TRBV28	TRBJ1-3	many	TGTGCCAGCAGTTTAACAGGCGCCTCTGGAAACACCATATATTTT	CASSLTGASGNTIYF
TRBD1	TRBV13	TRBJ2-3	NA	TGTGCCAGCAGCTCGGGACAGGGTAGGGGAGATACGCAGTATTTT	CASSSGQGRGDTQYF
NA	TRBV5-4	TRBJ2-7	NA	TGTGCCAGCAGCTATAATCAGGGAGTCGCCTACGAGCAGTACTTC	CASSYNQGVAYEQYF
TRBD1	TRBV6-1	TRBJ1-6	NA	TGTGCCAGCCTTCTTGACAGGGCATTTTCACCCCTCCACTTT	CASLLDRAFSPLHF
TRBD1	TRBV11-2	TRBJ1-4	NA	TGTGCCAGCTATCCCGGACAGGGGAAGGAAAAACTGTTTTTT	CASYPGQGKEKLFF
NA	TRBV5-1	TRBJ1-1	NA	TGCGCCAGCAGCCGGGAGGCCCCGGGAGCCACTGAAGCTTTCTTT	CASSREAPGATEAFF
TRBD1	TRBV15	TRBJ1-3	NA	TGTGCCACCAGCAGAGCATTGGGACAGTCCTCTGGAAACACCATATATTTT	CATSRALGQSSGNTIYF
NA	TRBV7-8	TRBJ1-1	NA	TGTGCCAGCACCTCGGCCGTCCTGAACACTGAAGCTTTCTTT	CASTSAVLNTEAFF
TRBD2	TRBV7-6	TRBJ2-2	few	TGTGCCAGCAGCTTATCGGGACTAGTTGGTGGGGAGCTGTTTTTT	CASSLSGLVGGELFF